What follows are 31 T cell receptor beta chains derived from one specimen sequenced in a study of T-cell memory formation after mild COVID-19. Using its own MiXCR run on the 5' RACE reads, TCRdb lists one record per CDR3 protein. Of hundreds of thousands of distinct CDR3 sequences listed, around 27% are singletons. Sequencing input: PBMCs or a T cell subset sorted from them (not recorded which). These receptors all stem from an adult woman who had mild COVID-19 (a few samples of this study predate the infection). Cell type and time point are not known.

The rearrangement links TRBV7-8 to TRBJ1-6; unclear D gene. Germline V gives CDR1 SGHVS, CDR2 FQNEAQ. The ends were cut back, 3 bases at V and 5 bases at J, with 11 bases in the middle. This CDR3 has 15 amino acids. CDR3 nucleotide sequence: TGTGCCAGCAGCTTTGGAGGGCGGCATAATTCACCCCTCCACTTT. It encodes CASSFGGRHNSPLHF. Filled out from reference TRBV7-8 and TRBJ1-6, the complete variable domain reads GAGVSQSPRYKVAKRGQDVALRCDPISGHVSLFWYQQALGQGPEFLTYFQNEAQLDKSGLPSDRFFAERPEGSVSTLKIQRTQQEDSAVYLCASSFGGRHNSPLHFGNGTRLTVT.

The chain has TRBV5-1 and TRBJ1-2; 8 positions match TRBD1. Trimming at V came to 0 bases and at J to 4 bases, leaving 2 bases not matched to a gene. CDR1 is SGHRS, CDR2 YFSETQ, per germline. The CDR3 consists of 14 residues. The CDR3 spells CASSLVQGAYGYTF. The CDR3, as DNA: TGCGCCAGCAGCTTGGTTCAGGGGGCCTATGGCTACACCTTC.

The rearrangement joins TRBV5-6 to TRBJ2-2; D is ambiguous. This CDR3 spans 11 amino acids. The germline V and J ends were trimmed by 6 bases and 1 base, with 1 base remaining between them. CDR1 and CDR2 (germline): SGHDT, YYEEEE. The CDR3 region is CASMNTGELFF. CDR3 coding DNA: TGTGCCAGCATGAACACCGGGGAGCTGTTTTTT.

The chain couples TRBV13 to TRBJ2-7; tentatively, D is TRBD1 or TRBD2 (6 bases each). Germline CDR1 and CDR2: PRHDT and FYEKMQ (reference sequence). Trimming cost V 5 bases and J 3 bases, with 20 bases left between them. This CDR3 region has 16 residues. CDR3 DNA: TGTGCCAGCAGCCCCGGGGGTCGGGACATCGTCTACGAGCAGTACTTC. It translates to CASSPGGRDIVYEQYF.

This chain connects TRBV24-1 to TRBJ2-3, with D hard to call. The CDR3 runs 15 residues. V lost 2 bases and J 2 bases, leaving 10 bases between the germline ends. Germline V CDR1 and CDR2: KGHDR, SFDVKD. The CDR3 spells CATSDSRTITDTQYF. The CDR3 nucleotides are TGTGCCACCAGTGATTCGCGGACCATCACAGATACGCAGTATTTT.

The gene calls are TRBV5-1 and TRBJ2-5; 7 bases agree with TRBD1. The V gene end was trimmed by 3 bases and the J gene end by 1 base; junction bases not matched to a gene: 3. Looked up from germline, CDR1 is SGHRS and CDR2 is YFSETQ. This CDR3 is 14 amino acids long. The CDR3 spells CASSYRDSQETQYF. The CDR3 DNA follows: TGCGCCAGCAGCTACCGGGACAGCCAAGAGACCCAGTACTTC.

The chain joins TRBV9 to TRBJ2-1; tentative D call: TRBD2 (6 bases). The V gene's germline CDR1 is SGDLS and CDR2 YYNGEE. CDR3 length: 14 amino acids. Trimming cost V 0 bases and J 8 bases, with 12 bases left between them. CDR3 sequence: CASSVAGAWDEQFF. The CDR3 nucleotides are TGTGCCAGCAGCGTAGCGGGAGCCTGGGATGAGCAGTTCTTC.

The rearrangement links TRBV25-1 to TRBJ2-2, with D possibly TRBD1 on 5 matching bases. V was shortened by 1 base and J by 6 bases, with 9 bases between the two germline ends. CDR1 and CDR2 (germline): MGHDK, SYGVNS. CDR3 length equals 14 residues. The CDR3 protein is CASSESGYAGELFF. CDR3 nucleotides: TGTGCCAGCAGTGAATCAGGGTATGCCGGGGAGCTGTTTTTT.

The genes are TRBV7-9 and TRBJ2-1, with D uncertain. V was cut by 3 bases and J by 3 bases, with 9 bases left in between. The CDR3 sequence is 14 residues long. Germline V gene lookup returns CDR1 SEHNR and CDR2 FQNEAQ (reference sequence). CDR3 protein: CASSFVEVYNEQFF. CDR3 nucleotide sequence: TGTGCCAGCAGCTTTGTGGAAGTCTACAATGAGCAGTTCTTC.

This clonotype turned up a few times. In DNA, the CDR3 is TGTGCCACCAGCAGAGCCGGAGCTAGCGGGGGGAATGAGCAGTTCTTC. Translating gives CATSRAGASGGNEQFF. The V call is TRBV15, the J call TRBJ2-1, with 11 nucleotides matching TRBD2. With V trimmed by 1 base and J by 7 bases, 6 bases remained unmatched. The CDR3 runs to 16 residues. CDR1 is LNHNV, CDR2 YYDKDF, per germline (reference sequence). Using reference TRBV15 and TRBJ2-1 for the parts outside the CDR3, the full variable domain is DAMVIQNPRYQVTQFGKPVTLSCSQTLNHNVMYWYQQKSSQAPKLLFHYYDKDFNNEADTPDNFQSRRPNTSFCFLDIRSPGLGDTAMYLCATSRAGASGGNEQFFGPGTRLTVL.

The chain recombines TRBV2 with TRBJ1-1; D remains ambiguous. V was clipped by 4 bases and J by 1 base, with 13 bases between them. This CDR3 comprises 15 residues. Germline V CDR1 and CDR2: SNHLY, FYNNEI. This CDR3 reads CASSGGRLGNTEAFF. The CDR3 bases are TGTGCCAGCAGTGGCGGCAGGCTAGGGAACACTGAAGCTTTCTTT.

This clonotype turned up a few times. The DNA of the CDR3 is TGTGCCAGTAGTAGGGAGAGGGTTGAGTTGAACACTGAAGCTTTCTTT. It codes for CASSRERVELNTEAFF. The chain is built from TRBV19 and TRBJ1-1; D is unresolved. In germline, CDR1 is LNHDA, CDR2 SQIVND (reference sequence). V lost 4 bases to trimming and J lost 0 bases, with 15 bases between them. CDR3 length: 16 residues.

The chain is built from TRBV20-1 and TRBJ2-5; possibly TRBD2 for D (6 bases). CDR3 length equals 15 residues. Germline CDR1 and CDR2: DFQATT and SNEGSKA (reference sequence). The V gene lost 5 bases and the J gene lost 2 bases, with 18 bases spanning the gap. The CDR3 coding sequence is TGCAGTGCTTCCTCGGGGTGGGGGGAACAAGAGACCCAGTACTTC. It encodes CSASSGWGEQETQYF.

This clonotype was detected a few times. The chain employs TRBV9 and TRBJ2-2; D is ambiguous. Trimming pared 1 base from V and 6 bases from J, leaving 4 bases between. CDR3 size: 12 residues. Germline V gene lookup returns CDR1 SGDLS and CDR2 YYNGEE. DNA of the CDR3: TGTGCCAGCAGCGTATTCGCCGGGGAGCTGTTTTTT. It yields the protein CASSVFAGELFF.

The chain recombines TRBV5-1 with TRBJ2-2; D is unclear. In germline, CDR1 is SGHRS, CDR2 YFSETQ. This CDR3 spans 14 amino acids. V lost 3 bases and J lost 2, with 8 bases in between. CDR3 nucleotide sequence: TGCGCCAGCAGCTGGGCAGCCAACACCGGGGAGCTGTTTTTT. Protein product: CASSWAANTGELFF.

CDR3 sequence: CASSDLGQGAEKLFF. The DNA for the CDR3 is TGCGCCAGCAGTGATTTGGGACAGGGGGCTGAAAAACTGTTTTTT. The chain is built from TRBV10-2 and TRBJ1-4; 12 bases line up with TRBD1. The junction had 3 bases not matched to a gene; V was cut back by 3 bases and J by 7 bases. Germline CDR1 reads WSHSY; CDR2 reads SAAADI. The CDR3 has 15 amino acids.

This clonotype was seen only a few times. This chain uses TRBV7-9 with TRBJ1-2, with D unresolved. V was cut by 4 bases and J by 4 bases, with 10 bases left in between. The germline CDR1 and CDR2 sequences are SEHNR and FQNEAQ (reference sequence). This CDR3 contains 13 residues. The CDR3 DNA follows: TGTGCCAGCAGCTCAGGACTCCTCTATGGCTACACCTTC. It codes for CASSSGLLYGYTF.

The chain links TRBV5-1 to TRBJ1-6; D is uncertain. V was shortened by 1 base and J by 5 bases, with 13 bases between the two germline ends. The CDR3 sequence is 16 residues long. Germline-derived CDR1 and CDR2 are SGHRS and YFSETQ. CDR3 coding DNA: TGCGCCAGCAGCTTGTATCTAGGAACCAATAATTCACCCCTCCACTTT. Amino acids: CASSLYLGTNNSPLHF.

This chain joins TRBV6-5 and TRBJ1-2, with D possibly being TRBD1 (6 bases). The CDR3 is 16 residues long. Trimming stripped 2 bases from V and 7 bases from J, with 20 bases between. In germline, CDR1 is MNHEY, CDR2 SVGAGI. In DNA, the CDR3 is TGTGCCAGCAGTTACCTCTCGACGGATGAACAGGGTGGCTACACCTTC. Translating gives CASSYLSTDEQGGYTF.

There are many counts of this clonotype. The CDR3 reads CASSPWTVEVTDTQYF. In DNA form, the CDR3 reads TGTGCCAGCAGCCCGTGGACAGTTGAGGTCACAGATACGCAGTATTTT. The V call is TRBV7-8, the J call TRBJ2-3, with D possibly matching TRBD1 (6 bases). Germline V gene sequence: CDR1 SGHVS, CDR2 FQNEAQ. The length of the CDR3 is 16 residues. Trimming took off 5 bases at V and 2 bases at J, with 17 bases between the two ends.

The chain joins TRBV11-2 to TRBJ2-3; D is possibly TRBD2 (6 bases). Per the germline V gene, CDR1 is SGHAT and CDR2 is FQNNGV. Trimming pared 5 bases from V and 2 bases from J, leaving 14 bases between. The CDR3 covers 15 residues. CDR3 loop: CASSPSGSLTDTQYF. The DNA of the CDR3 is TGTGCCAGCAGCCCAAGCGGGTCTCTCACAGATACGCAGTATTTT.

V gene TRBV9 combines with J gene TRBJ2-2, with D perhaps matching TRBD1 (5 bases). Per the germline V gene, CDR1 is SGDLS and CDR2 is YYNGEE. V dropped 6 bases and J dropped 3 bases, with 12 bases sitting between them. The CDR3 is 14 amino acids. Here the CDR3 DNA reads TGTGCCAGCACGTGGGGCAGGGACACCGGGGAGCTGTTTTTT. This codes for CASTWGRDTGELFF.

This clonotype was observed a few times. The CDR3 sequence is CASSLQSGVYEQYF. CDR3 DNA: TGTGCCAGCAGCTTACAGAGCGGGGTGTACGAGCAGTACTTC. V usage is TRBV7-2 and J usage is TRBJ2-7; 7 bases match TRBD2. Trimming took 2 bases from V and 4 from J; bases not matched to a gene: 5. Germline V gene sequence: CDR1 SGHTA, CDR2 FQGNSA. The CDR3 is 14 residues long.

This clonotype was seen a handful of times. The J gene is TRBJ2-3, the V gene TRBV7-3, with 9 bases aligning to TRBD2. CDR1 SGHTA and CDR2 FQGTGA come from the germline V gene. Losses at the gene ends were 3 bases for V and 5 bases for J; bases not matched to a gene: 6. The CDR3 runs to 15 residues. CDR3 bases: TGTGCCAGCAGCTTCGGGACTAGCTCCCAAGATACGCAGTATTTT. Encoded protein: CASSFGTSSQDTQYF.

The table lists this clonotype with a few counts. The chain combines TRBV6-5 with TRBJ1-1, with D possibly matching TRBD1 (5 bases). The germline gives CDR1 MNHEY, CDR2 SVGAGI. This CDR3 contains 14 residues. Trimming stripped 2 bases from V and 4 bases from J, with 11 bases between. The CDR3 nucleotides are TGTGCCAGCAGTTACCGCGGGGCTTCCACTGAAGCTTTCTTT. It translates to CASSYRGASTEAFF.

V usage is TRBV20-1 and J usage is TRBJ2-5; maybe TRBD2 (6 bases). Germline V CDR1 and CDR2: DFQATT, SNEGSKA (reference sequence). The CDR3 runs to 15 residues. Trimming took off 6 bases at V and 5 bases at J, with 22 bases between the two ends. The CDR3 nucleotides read TGCAGTGCCAAAAATTGGTTGGCCGCGGGGGAGACCCAGTACTTC. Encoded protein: CSAKNWLAAGETQYF.

The CDR3 here is CASSPLHANADTQYF. In DNA, the CDR3 is TGTGCCAGCAGCCCACTCCACGCGAACGCAGATACGCAGTATTTT. The gene calls are TRBV7-6 and TRBJ2-3; no firm D call. The germline V and J ends were trimmed by 5 bases and 4 bases, with 16 bases remaining between them. The CDR3 is 15 amino acids. Germline assignment: CDR1 SGHVS and CDR2 FNYEAQ.

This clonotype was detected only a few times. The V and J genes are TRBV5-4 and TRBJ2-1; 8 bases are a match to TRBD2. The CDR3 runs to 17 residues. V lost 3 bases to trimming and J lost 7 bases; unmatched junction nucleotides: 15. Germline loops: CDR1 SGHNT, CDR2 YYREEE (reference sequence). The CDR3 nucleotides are TGTGCCAGCAGCTCCCCCCAGCGGGGGATCGTGGAGAATGAGCAGTTCTTC. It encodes CASSSPQRGIVENEQFF. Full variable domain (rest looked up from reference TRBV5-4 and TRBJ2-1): ETGVTQSPTHLIKTRGQQVTLRCSSQSGHNTVSWYQQALGQGPQFIFQYYREEENGRGNFPPRFSGLQFPNYSSELNVNALELDDSALYLCASSSPQRGIVENEQFFGPGTRLTVL.

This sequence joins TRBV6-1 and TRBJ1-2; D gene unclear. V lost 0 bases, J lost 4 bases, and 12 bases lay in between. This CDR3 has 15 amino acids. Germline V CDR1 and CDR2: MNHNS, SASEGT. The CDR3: CASSEARMPAYGYTF. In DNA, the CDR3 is TGTGCCAGCAGTGAAGCTCGGATGCCAGCCTATGGCTACACCTTC.

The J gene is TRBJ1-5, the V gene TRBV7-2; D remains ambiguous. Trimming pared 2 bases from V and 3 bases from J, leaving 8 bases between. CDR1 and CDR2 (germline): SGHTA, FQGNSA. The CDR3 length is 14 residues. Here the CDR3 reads CASSLQVTNQPQHF. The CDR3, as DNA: TGTGCCAGCAGCTTACAGGTTACCAATCAGCCCCAGCATTTT.

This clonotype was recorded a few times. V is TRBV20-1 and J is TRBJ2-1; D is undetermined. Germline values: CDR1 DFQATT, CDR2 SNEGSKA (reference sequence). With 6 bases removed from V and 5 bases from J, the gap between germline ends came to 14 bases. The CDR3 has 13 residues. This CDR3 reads CSASQAINNEQFF. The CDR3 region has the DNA TGCAGTGCGTCCCAAGCGATCAACAATGAGCAGTTCTTC.